Sequencing of this T cell receptor beta chain was carried out in a study of T cell responses to AZD1222 COVID-19 vaccine. General observations from the study: Reports say nearly half of spike-specific TCRs go after unmutated variant regions. Repertoire collection took place solely once the T cell response had peaked. The donor cohort was predominantly white British with a female majority, and clonal diversity may have been underestimated. Spike-spanning, vaccine-associated CD4 TCRs were dominant at 160-218 and 743-854.

The repertoire was sequenced with immunoSEQ multiplex PCR; TCRdb's copy has only in-frame clones and lacks some. Counted here are about 90,000 clones, around nine tenths occurring once; the ten biggest clones make up 4% to 6%. From germline, CDR1 is MNHEY and CDR2 SVGAGI. There are 16 residues in the CDR3. The ends were cut back, 4 bases at V and 0 bases at J, with 16 bases in the middle. Concerning this clone itself: The antigen is not known.

Sequencing was performed on peripheral blood, taken on day 0 of MenACWY control vaccination. This TCR was sampled from an adult in good health. The chain has TRBV6-5 and TRBJ2-7, with D possibly TRBD2 on 5 matching bases. The CDR3 DNA sequence: TGTGCCAGCAGTTCCGACTATCGAGACAACTCCTACGAGCAGTACTTC. This codes for CASSSDYRDNSYEQYF.